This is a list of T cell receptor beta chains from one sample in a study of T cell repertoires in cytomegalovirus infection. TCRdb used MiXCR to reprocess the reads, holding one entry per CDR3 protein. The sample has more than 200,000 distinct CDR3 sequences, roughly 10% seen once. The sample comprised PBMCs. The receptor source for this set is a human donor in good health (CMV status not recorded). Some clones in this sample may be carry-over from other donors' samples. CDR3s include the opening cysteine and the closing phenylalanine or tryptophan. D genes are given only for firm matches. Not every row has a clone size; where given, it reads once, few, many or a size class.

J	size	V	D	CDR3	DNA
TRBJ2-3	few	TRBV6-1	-	CASTPGTTDTQYF	TGTGCCAGCACTCCCGGTACGACAGATACGCAGTATTTT
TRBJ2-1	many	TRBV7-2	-	CASSLVSRRVYNEQFF	TGTGCCAGCAGCTTAGTCTCCCGAAGGGTATACAATGAGCAGTTCTTC
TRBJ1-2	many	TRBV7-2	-	CASSGGVLANYGYTF	TGTGCCAGCAGCGGGGGAGTCCTAGCTAACTATGGCTACACCTTC
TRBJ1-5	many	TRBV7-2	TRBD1	CASSSGVEVGQGLFSNQPQHF	TGTGCCAGCAGCTCCGGGGTGGAGGTGGGACAGGGGCTTTTTAGCAATCAGCCCCAGCATTTT
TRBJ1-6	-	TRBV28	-	CASSPLRGYNSPLHF	TGTGCCAGCAGTCCCCTAAGGGGGTACAATTCACCCCTCCACTTT
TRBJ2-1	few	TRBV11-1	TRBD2	CASSLNSLAGHNEQFF	TGTGCCAGCAGCCTTAACTCTCTAGCGGGTCACAATGAGCAGTTCTTC
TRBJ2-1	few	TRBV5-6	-	CASSLTLLAGNEQFF	TGTGCCAGCAGTCTGACGTTGCTAGCAGGGAATGAGCAGTTCTTC
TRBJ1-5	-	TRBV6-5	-	CASSQAGQYSNQPQHF	TGTGCCAGCAGTCAGGCGGGGCAGTATAGCAATCAGCCCCAGCATTTT
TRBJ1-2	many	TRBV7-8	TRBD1	CASSPSRDRALVGGYTF	TGTGCCAGCAGCCCAAGCCGGGACAGGGCTTTGGTCGGTGGCTACACCTTC
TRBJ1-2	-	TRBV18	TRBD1	CASSPRLGTEPNGYTF	TGTGCCAGCTCACCGCGCCTCGGGACAGAACCTAATGGCTACACCTTC
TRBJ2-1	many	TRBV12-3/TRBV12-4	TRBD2	CASRFSTSGGAREQFF	TGTGCCAGCAGGTTCTCCACTAGCGGGGGGGCCCGTGAGCAGTTCTTC
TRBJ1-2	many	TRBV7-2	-	CASSLYGYTF	TGTGCCAGCAGCTTATACGGCTACACCTTC
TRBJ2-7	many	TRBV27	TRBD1	CASSQTGTGAYEQYF	TGTGCCAGCAGTCAAACCGGGACAGGGGCCTACGAGCAGTACTTC
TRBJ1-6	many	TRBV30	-	CAWNRAPGDSPLHF	TGTGCCTGGAACCGGGCCCCTGGCGATTCACCCCTCCACTTT
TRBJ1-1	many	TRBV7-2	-	CASSLAPRGGTEAFF	TGTGCCAGCAGCTTAGCGCCCCGGGGGGGCACTGAAGCTTTCTTT
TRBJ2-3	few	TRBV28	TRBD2	CASSLAGGLRTSTDTQYF	TGTGCCAGCAGTTTAGCGGGGGGACTGCGGACTAGCACAGATACGCAGTATTTT
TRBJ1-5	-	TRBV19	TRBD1	CASRTGAHSNQPQHF	TGTGCCAGCAGGACAGGGGCCCATAGCAATCAGCCCCAGCATTTT
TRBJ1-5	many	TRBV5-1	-	CASSLGMLGQPQHF	TGCGCCAGCAGCTTGGGAATGCTAGGTCAGCCCCAGCATTTT
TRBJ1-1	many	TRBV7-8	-	CASSSKLNTEAFF	TGTGCCAGCAGCTCCAAATTGAACACTGAAGCTTTCTTT
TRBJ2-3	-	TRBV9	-	CASSRGADTQYF	TGTGCCAGCAGTAGGGGAGCAGATACGCAGTATTTT
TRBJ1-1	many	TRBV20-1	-	CSARDGMRSREAFF	TGCAGTGCTAGAGATGGTATGCGGTCCCGTGAAGCTTTCTTT
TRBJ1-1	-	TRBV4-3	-	CASSQAGGGSAEAFF	TGCGCCAGCAGCCAAGCAGGTGGGGGATCGGCTGAAGCTTTCTTT
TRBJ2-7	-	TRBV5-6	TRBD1	CASRQTGASEQYF	TGTGCCAGCAGGCAGACAGGGGCTAGCGAGCAGTACTTC
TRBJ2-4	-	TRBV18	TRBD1	CASSVDRGERDIQYF	TGTGCCAGCTCAGTGGACAGGGGAGAGAGGGACATTCAGTACTTC
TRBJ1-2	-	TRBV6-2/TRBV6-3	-	CASSSPGRGAGYGYTF	TGTGCCAGCAGTTCCCCGGGGAGGGGCGCCGGCTATGGCTACACCTTC
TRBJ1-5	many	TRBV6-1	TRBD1	CASSATQGARSNQPQHF	TGTGCCAGCAGCGCCACTCAGGGGGCGCGTAGCAATCAGCCCCAGCATTTT
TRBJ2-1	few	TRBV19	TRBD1	CASSIIRGQGNNEQFF	TGTGCCAGTAGTATAATAAGAGGACAGGGGAACAATGAGCAGTTCTTC
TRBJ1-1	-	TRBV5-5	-	CASSGQQAINTEAFF	TGTGCCAGCAGCGGCCAGCAGGCGATCAACACTGAAGCTTTCTTT
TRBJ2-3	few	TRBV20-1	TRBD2	CSARILAGITDTQYF	TGCAGTGCTAGAATTTTAGCGGGGATCACAGATACGCAGTATTTT